What follows is one TCR beta chain and its context. CDR1 and CDR2 (germline): WSHSY, SAAADI. The CDR3 runs 13 residues. V gave up 9 bases and J gave up 2 bases, with 11 bases separating them. Original processing notes: The assay estimated nucleated cells by amplifying reference gene primers. The protocol was immunoSEQ multiplex PCR, while the TCRdb copy is restricted to in-frame clones and leaves out a portion. V, J and clone size were drawn from that table, and D and trimming were deduced from the DNA. This sample yields 200,000 to 250,000 clones, of which approximately 85% are seen a single time; less than 9.5% belongs to the top ten. Patients of the Seattle cohort, enrolled during active infection, were followed longitudinally. This specimen comes from a study of blood T cell repertoires in COVID-19. Study context: There were acute and convalescent COVID-19 samples, and they came from the United States, Italy and Spain. The analysed material was cDNA or gDNA that came from T cells, B-cell-depleted T cells, or PBMCs.

The clonotype comes from a woman of 80 years or more with COVID-19, enrolled during active disease. The chain recombines TRBV10-2 with TRBJ2-1; a weak D match, TRBD2 (7 bases). Material: peripheral blood. The CDR3 loop is CASQGGAYNEQFF. DNA for the CDR3: TGCGCCAGTCAAGGGGGGGCCTACAATGAGCAGTTCTTC.